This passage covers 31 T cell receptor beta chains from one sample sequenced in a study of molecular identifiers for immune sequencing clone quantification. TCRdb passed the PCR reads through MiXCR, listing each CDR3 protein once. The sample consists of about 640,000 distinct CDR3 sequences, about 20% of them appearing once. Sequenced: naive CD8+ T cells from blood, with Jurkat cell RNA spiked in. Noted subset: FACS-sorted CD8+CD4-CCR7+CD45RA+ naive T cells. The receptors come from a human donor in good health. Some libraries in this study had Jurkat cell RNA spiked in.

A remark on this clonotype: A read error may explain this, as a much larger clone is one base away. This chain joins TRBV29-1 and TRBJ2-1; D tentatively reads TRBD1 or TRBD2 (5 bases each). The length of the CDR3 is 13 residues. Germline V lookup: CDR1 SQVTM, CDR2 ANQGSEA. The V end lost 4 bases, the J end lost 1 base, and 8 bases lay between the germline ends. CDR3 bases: TGCAGCGTTGCAGAGGGGTCCTACAATGAGCAGTTCTTC. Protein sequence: CSVAEGSYNEQFF.

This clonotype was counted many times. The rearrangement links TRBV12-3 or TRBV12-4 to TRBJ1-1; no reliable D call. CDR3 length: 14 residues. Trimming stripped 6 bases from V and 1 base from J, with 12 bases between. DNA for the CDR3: TGTGCCAGCAGGAGCCGGAGGACGAACACTGAAGCTTTCTTT. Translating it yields CASRSRRTNTEAFF.

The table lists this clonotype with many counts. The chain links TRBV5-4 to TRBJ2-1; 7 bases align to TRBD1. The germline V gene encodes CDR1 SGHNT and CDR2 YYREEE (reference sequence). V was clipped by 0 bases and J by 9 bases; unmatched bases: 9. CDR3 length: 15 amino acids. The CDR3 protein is CASSLVTGLYVEQFF. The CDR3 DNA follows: TGTGCCAGCAGCTTGGTGACAGGGTTATATGTTGAGCAGTTCTTC.

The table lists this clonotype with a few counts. The DNA for the CDR3 is TGTGCCAGCAGCCAATCGGGGGAGACCCAGTACTTC. Its protein product is CASSQSGETQYF. V is TRBV16 and J is TRBJ2-5; D call uncertain. V lost 0 bases to trimming and J lost 5 bases, with 4 bases between them. The CDR3 has 12 residues. Germline V gives CDR1 KGHSY, CDR2 FQNENV.

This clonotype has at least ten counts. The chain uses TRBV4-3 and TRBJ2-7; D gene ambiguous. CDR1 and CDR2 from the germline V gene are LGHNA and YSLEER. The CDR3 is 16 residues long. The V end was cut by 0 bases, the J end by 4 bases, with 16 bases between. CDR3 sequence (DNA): TGCGCCAGCAGCCAAGATAATGATCTGTGGCCATACGAGCAGTACTTC. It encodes CASSQDNDLWPYEQYF.

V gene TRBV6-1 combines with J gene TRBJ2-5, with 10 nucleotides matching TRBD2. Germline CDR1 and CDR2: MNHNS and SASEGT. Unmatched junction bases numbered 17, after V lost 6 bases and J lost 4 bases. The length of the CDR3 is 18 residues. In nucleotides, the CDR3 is TGTGCCAGCAGGGTTGGGACTAGCGCGTCAAGGGGGTCAGAGACCCAGTACTTC. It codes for CASRVGTSASRGSETQYF.

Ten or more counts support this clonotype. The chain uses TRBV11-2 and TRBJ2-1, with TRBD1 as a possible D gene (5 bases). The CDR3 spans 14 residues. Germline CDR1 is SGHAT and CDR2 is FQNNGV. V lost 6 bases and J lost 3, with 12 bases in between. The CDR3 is CASRQVAHYNEQFF. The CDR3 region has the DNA TGTGCCAGCAGACAGGTCGCACACTACAATGAGCAGTTCTTC.

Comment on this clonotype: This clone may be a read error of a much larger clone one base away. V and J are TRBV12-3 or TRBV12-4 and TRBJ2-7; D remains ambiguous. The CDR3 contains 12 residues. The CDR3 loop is CASSPDNYGQYF. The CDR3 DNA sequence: TGTGCCAGCAGTCCAGACAATTACGGGCAGTACTTC.

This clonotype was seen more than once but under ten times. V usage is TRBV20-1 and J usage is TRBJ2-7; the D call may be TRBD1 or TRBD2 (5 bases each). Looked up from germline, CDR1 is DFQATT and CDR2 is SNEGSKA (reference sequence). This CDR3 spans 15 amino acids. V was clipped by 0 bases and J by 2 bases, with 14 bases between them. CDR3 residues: CSARDPEDIPYEQYF. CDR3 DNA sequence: TGCAGTGCTAGAGATCCGGAGGACATCCCCTACGAGCAGTACTTC.

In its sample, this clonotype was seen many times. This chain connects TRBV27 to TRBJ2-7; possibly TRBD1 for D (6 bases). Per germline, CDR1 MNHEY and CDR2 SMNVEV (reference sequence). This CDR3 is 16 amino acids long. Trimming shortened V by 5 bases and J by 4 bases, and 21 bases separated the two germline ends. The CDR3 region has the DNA TGTGCCAGCAGTCTAGTCGCAGGCCTGGGGACATACGAGCAGTACTTC. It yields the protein CASSLVAGLGTYEQYF.

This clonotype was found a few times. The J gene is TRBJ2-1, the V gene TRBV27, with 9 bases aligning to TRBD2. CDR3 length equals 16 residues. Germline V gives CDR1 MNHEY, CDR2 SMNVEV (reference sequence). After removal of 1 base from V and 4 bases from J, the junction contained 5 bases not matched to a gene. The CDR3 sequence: CASSLWAGGPYNEQFF. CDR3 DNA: TGTGCCAGCAGTTTATGGGCGGGAGGGCCTTACAATGAGCAGTTCTTC.

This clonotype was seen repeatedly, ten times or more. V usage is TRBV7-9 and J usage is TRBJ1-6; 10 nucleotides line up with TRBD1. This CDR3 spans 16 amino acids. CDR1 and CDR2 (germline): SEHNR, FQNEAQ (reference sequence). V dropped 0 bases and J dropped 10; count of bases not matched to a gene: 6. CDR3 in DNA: TGTGCCAGCAGCTTAGCCCTGGACAGGGGGGCATCACCCCTCCACTTT. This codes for CASSLALDRGASPLHF. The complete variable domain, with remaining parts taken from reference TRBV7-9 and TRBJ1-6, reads DTGVSQNPRHKITKRGQNVTFRCDPISEHNRLYWYRQTLGQGPEFLTYFQNEAQLEKSRLLSDRFSAERPKGSFSTLEIQRTEQGDSAMYLCASSLALDRGASPLHFGNGTRLTVT.

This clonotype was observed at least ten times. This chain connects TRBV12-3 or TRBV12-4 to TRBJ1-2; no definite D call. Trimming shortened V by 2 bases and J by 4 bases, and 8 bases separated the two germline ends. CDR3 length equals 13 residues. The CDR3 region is CASSLTVGYGYTF. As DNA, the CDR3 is TGTGCCAGCAGTTTAACAGTGGGCTATGGCTACACCTTC.

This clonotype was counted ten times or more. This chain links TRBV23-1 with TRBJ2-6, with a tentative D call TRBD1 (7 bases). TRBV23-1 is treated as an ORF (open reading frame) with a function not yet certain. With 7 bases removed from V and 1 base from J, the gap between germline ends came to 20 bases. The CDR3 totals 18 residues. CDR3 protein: CASTRGRGGASGANVLTF. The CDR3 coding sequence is TGCGCCAGCACTCGGGGGAGAGGGGGCGCTTCTGGGGCCAACGTCCTGACTTTC.

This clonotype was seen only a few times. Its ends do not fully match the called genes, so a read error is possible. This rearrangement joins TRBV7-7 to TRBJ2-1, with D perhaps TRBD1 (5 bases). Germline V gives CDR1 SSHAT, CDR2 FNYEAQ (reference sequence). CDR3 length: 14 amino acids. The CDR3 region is CASSANSGADEQFF. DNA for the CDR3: TGTGCTAGCAGCGCTAATAGTGGGGCGGATGAGCAGTTCTTC. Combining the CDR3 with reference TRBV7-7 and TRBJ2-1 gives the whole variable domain GAGVSQSPRYKVTKRGQDVTLRCDPISSHATLYWYQQALGQGPEFLTYFNYEAQPDKSGLPSDRFSAERPEGSISTLTIQRTEQRDSAMYRCASSANSGADEQFFGPGTRLTVL.

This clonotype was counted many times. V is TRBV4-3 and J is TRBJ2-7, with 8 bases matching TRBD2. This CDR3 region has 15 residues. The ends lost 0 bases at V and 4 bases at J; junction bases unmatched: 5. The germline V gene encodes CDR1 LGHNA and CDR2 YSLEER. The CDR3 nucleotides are TGCGCCAGCAGCCAAGAACTAGCGGCTATTTACGAGCAGTACTTC. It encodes CASSQELAAIYEQYF.

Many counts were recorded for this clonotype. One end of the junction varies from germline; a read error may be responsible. The CDR3 is CASSLASGSGYEQYF. CDR3 bases: TGTGCCAGCAGCCTAGCGAGCGGGTCCGGATACGAGCAGTACTTC. J is TRBJ2-7 and V is TRBV7-7, with D tentatively TRBD2 (6 bases). CDR3 length equals 15 residues. CDR1 and CDR2 from the germline V gene are SSHAT and FNYEAQ (reference sequence).

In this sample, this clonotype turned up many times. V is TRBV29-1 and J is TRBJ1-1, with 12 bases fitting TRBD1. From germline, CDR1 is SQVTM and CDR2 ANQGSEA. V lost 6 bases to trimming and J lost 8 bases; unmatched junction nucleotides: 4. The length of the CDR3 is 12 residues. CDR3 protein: CSVEGQGAEAFF. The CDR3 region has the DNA TGCAGCGTAGAGGGACAGGGGGCCGAAGCTTTCTTT.

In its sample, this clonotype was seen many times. The CDR3 coding sequence is TGTGCCAGCAGTTACTCGATTGACTCTGGCGGAGATACGCAGTATTTT. This gives the protein CASSYSIDSGGDTQYF. This chain links TRBV6-5 with TRBJ2-3, with D hard to call. The V end was cut by 0 bases, the J end by 5 bases, with 15 bases between. CDR3 length equals 16 residues. Per the germline V gene, CDR1 is MNHEY and CDR2 is SVGAGI.

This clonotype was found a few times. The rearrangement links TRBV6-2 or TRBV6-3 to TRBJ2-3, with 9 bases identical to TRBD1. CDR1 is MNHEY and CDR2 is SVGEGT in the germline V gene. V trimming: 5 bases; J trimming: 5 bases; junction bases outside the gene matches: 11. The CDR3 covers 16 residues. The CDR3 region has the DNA TGTGCCAGCAGTCATCCGGGACAGGGAGTGGGAGATACGCAGTATTTT. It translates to CASSHPGQGVGDTQYF.

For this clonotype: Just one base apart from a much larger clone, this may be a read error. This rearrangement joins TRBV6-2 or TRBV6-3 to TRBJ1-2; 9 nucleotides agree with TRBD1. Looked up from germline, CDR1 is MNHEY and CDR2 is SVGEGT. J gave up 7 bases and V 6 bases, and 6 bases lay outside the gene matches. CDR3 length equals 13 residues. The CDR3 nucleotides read TGTGCCAGCAGCGACGGGACAGGGCTTGGCTACACCTTC. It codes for CASSDGTGLGYTF.

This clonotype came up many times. The CDR3 DNA is TGCAGCGCCCCGCTTGGTTACGGCTACACCTTC. As protein: CSAPLGYGYTF. The chain joins TRBV29-1 to TRBJ1-2; D remains ambiguous. The germline V gene has CDR1 SQVTM and CDR2 ANQGSEA. V gave up 7 bases and J gave up 8 bases, with 14 bases separating them. This CDR3 comprises 11 residues.

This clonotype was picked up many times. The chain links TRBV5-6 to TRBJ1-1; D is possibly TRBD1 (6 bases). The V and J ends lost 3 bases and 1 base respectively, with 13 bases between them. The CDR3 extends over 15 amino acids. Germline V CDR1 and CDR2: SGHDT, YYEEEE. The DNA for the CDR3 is TGTGCCAGCAGCTGGGGGGGCGGCGGGAACACTGAAGCTTTCTTT. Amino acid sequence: CASSWGGGGNTEAFF.

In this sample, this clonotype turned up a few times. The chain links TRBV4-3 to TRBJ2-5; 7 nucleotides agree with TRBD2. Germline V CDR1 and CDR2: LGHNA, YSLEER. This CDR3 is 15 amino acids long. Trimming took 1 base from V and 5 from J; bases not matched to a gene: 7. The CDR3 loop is CASSQGGGFAETQYF. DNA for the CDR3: TGCGCCAGCAGCCAAGGGGGGGGTTTCGCGGAGACCCAGTACTTC.

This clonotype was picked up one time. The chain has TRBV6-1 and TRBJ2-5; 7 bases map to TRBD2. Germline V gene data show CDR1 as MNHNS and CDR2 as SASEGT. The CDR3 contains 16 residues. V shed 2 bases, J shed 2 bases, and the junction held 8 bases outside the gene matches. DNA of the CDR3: TGTGCCAGCAGTGAATTGGGGGGAGGGCCACAAGAGACCCAGTACTTC. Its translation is CASSELGGGPQETQYF.

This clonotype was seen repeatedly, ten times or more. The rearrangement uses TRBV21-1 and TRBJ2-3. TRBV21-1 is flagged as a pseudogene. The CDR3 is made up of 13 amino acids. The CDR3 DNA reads TGTGCCAGCAGCACAGACCGGACCAATACGCAGTATTTT. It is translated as CASSTDRTNTQYF.

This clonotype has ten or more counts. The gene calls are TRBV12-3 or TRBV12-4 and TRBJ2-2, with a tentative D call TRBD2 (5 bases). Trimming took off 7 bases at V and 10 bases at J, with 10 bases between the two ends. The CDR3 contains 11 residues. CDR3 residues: CASNTGEELFF. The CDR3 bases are TGTGCCAGCAACACCGGGGAGGAGCTGTTTTTT.

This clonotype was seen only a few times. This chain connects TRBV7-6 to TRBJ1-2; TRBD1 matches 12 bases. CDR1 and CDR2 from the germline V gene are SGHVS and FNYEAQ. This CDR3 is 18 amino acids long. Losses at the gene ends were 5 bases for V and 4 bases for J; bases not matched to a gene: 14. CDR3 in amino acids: CASSPIPGQGAMFYGYTF. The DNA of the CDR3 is TGTGCCAGCAGCCCAATCCCGGGACAGGGGGCTATGTTCTATGGCTACACCTTC.

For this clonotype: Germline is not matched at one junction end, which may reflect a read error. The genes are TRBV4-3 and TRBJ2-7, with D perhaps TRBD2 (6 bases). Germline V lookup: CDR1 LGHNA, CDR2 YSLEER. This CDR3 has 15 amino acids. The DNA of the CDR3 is TGCGCCAGCGGCCAAGAACAGGCGGGGTTATACGAGCAGTACTTC. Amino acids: CASGQEQAGLYEQYF.

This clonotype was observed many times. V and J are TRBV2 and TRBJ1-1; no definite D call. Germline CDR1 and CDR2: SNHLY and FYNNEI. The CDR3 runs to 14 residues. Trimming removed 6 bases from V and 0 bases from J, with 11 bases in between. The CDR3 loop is CASSLVAMNTEAFF. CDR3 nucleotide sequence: TGTGCCAGCAGCCTGGTGGCTATGAACACTGAAGCTTTCTTT.

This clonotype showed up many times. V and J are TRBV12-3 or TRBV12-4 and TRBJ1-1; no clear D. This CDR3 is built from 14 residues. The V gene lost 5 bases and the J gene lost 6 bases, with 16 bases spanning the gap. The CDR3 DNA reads TGTGCCAGCAGTCCGGCACTCCAGAGTCCTGAAGCTTTCTTT. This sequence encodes CASSPALQSPEAFF.